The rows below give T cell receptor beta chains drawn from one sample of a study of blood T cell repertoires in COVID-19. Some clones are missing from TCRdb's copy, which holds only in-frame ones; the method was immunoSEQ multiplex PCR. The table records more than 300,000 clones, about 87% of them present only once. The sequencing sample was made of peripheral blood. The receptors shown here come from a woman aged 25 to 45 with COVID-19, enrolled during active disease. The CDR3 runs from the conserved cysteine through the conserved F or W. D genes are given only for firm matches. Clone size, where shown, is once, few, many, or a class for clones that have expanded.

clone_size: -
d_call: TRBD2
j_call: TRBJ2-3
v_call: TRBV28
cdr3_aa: CASTPRGSGGPDTQYF
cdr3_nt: TGTGCCAGCACTCCGAGGGGGAGCGGGGGACCAGATACGCAGTATTTT

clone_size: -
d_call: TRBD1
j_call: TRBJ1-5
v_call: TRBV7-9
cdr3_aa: CASSLQGDQPQHF
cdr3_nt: TGTGCCAGCAGCTTACAGGGGGATCAGCCCCAGCATTTT

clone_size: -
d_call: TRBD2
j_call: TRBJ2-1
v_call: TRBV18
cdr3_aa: CASSPPLAGPPSYNEQFF
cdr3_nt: TGTGCCAGCTCACCACCGCTAGCGGGGCCACCGTCCTACAATGAGCAGTTCTTC

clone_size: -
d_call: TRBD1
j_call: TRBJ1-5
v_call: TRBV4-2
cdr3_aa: CASSQAYDRGNQPQHF
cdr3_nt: TGTGCCAGCAGCCAAGCCTACGACAGGGGTAATCAGCCCCAGCATTTT

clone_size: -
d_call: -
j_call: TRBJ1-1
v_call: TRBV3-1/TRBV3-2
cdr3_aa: CASSPSWVAEAAFF
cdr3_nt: TGTGCCAGCAGCCCCTCATGGGTGGCAGAGGCAGCTTTCTTT

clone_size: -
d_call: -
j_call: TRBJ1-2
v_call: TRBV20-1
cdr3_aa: CSGLGNYGYTF
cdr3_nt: TGCAGTGGACTGGGTAACTATGGCTACACCTTC

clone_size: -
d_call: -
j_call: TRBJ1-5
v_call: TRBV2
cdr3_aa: CASSRQSYNQPQHF
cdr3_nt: TGTGCCAGCAGTAGACAGAGTTACAATCAGCCCCAGCATTTT

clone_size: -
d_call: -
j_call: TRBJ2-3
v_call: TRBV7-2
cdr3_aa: CASSLAFTPGEGDTQYF
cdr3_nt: TGTGCCAGCAGCTTAGCGTTTACCCCGGGGGAAGGAGATACGCAGTATTTT

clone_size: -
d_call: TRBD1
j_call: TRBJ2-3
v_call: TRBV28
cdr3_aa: CASSLGGQGRDTQYF
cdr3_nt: TGTGCCAGCAGTTTAGGGGGACAGGGGAGGGATACGCAGTATTTT

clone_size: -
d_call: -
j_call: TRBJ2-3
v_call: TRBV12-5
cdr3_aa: CASAPGVNTQYF
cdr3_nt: TGTGCTAGTGCCCCGGGGGTAAATACGCAGTATTTT

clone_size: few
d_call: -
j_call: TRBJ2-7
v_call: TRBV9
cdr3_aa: CASSVGDRGTEQYF
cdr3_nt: TGTGCCAGCAGCGTCGGGGATCGCGGGACCGAGCAGTACTTC

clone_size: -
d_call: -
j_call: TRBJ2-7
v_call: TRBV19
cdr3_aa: CASSMNGQPYEQYF
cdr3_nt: TGTGCCAGTAGTATGAATGGGCAGCCTTACGAGCAGTACTTC

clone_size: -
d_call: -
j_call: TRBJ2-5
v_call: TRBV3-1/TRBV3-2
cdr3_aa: CASSPGVGEETQYF
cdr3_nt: TGTGCCAGCAGCCCCGGGGTAGGAGAAGAGACCCAGTACTTC

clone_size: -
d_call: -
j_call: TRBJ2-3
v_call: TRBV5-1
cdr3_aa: CASSLEGRTDTQYF
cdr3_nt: TGCGCCAGCAGCTTGGAGGGGAGGACAGATACGCAGTATTTT

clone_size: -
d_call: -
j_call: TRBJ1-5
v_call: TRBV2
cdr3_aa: CASTRDSNQPQHF
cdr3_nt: TGTGCCAGCACGCGAGATAGCAATCAGCCCCAGCATTTT

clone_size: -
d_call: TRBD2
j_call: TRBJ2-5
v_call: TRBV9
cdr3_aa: CASSYSGGGETQYF
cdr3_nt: TGTGCCAGCAGCTATAGCGGGGGGGGAGAGACCCAGTACTTC

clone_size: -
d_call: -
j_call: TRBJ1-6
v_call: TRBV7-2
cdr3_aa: CASRSTGTLNSPLHF
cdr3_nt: TGTGCCAGCAGATCGACCGGGACACTCAATTCACCCCTCCACTTT

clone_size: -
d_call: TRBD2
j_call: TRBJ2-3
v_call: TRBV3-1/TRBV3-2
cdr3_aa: CASSPLAGGPADTQYF
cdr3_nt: TGTGCCAGCAGCCCCCTAGCGGGGGGGCCGGCAGATACGCAGTATTTT

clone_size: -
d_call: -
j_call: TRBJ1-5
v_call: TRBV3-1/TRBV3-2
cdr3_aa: CASSQTVSNQPQHF
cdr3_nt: TGTGCCAGCAGCCAGACAGTTAGCAATCAGCCCCAGCATTTT

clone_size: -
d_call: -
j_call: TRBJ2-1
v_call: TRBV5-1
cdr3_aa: CASSQVTRYNEQFF
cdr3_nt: TGCGCCAGCAGCCAGGTCACTAGGTACAATGAGCAGTTCTTC

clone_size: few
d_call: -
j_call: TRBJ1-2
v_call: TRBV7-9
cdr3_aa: CASSPARVHPYGYTF
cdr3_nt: TGTGCCAGCAGCCCAGCCAGGGTCCACCCCTATGGCTACACCTTC